Below, 4 T cell receptor beta chains from the same sample are listed, as sequenced in a study of blood T cells in healthy people across ages. Next came a second PCR, run for about 6 to 12 cycles, which used a sample-barcoded 5' primer along with a J-beta primer mix. TCRdb redid the calling of the 5' RACE reads with MiXCR, one entry per CDR3 protein. The sample records roughly 700,000 distinct CDR3 sequences, more than 20% being singletons. These data are also associated with another study on T cells of mothers and their children.

The source material was blood. The source is a boy aged 5-17 years in good health.

This clonotype was observed a handful of times. The chain links TRBV25-1 to TRBJ1-2, with 8 bases matching TRBD1. Germline V gene data show CDR1 as MGHDK and CDR2 as SYGVNS. V dropped 3 bases and J dropped 4; count of bases not matched to a gene: 1. The CDR3 length is 13 residues. CDR3 protein: CASSEGQAYGYTF. CDR3 bases: TGTGCCAGCAGTGAGGGACAGGCCTATGGCTACACCTTC.

This clonotype was picked up a small number of times. V is TRBV4-3 and J is TRBJ1-5, with D unresolved. The CDR3 spans 17 residues. The germline gives CDR1 LGHNA, CDR2 YSLEER. Trimming left V 4 bases short and J 4 bases short, with 20 bases between. CDR3 sequence reads: CASSPPSGEGVNQPQHF. In DNA, the CDR3 is TGCGCCAGCAGCCCCCCCTCTGGGGAGGGAGTGAATCAGCCCCAGCATTTT.

This clonotype turned up a few times. V and J are TRBV10-2 and TRBJ2-1; D not certain. The V gene lost 5 bases and the J gene lost 0 bases, with 11 bases spanning the gap. Germline lookup yields CDR1 WSHSY and CDR2 SAAADI. CDR3 size: 15 residues. CDR3 in DNA: TGCGCCAGCAGTTTAGACCTGGACTCCTACAATGAGCAGTTCTTC. Protein: CASSLDLDSYNEQFF.

This clonotype has more than one count but fewer than ten. The chain joins TRBV15 to TRBJ2-5; 7 bases fit TRBD2. V was pared by 0 bases and J by 2 bases, with 6 bases of the junction left unmatched. Germline loops: CDR1 LNHNV, CDR2 YYDKDF (reference sequence). CDR3 length equals 16 residues. CDR3 region: CATSRDLGEGQETQYF. The CDR3 DNA reads as TGTGCCACCAGCAGAGATCTGGGGGAGGGACAAGAGACCCAGTACTTC.